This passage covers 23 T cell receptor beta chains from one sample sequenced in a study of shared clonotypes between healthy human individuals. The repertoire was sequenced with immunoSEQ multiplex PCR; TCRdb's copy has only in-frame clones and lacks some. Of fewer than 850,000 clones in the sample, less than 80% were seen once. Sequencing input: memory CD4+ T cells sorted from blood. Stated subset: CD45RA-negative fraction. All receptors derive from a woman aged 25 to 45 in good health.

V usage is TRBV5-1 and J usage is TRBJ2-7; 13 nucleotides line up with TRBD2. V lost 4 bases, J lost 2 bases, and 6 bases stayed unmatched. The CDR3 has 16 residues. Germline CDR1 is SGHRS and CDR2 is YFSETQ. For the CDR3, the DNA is TGCGCCAGCAGCGCCGGACTAGCGGGAGCTCCCTACGAGCAGTACTTC. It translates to CASSAGLAGAPYEQYF.

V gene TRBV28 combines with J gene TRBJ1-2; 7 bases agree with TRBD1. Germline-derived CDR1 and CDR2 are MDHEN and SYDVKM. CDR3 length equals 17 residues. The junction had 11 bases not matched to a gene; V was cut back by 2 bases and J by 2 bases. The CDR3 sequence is CASSLHRWGQQNYGYTF. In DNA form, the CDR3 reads TGTGCCAGCAGTTTACATCGCTGGGGACAGCAGAACTATGGCTACACCTTC.

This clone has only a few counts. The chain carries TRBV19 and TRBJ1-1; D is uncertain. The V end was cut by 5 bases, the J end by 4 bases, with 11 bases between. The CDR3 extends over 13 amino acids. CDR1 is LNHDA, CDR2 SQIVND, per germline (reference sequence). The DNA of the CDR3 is TGTGCCAGTAGTTGGAGGGCGGGCACTGAAGCTTTCTTT. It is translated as CASSWRAGTEAFF. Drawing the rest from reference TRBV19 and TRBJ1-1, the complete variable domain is DGGITQSPKYLFRKEGQNVTLSCEQNLNHDAMYWYRQDPGQGLRLIYYSQIVNDFQKGDIAEGYSVSREKKESFPLTVTSAQKNPTAFYLCASSWRAGTEAFFGQGTRLTVV.

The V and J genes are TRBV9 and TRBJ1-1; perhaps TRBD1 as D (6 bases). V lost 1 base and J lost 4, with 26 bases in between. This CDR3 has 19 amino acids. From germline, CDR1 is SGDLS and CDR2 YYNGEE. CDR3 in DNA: TGTGCCAGCAGCGTATCAGCCGGGGGGACAATGGCAACCCTCACTGAAGCTTTCTTT. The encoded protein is CASSVSAGGTMATLTEAFF.

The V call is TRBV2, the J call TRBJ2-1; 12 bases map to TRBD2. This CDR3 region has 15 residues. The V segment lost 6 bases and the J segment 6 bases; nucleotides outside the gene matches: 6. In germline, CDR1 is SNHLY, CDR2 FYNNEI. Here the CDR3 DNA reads TGTGCCAGCAGAGCCGGGACTAGCGGGTCCAATGAGCAGTTCTTC. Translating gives CASRAGTSGSNEQFF.

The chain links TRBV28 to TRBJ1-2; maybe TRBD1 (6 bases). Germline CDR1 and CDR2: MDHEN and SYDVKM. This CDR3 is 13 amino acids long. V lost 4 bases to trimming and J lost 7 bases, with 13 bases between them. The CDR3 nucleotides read TGTGCCAGCAGTTCCGGGGGGCAAGTTGGCTACACCTTC. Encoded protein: CASSSGGQVGYTF.

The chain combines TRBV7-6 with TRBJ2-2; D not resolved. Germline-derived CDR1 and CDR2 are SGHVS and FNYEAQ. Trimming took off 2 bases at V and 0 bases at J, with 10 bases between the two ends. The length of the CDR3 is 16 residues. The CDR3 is CASSLLVTANTGELFF. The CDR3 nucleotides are TGTGCCAGCAGCTTACTTGTCACGGCGAACACCGGGGAGCTGTTTTTT.

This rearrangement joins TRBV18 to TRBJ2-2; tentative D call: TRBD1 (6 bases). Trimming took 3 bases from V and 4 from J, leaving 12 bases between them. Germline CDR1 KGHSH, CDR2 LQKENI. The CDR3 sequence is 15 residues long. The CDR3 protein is CASSPADRTTGELFF. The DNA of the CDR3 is TGTGCCAGCTCACCCGCGGACAGAACCACCGGGGAGCTGTTTTTT.

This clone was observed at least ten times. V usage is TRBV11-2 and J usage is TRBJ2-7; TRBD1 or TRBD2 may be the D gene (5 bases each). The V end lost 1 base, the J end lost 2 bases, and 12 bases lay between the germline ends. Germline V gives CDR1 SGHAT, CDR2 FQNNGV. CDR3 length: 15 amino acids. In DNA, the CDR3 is TGTGCCAGCAGCTTAGCGGGGACGGGACCCTACGAGCAGTACTTC. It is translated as CASSLAGTGPYEQYF.

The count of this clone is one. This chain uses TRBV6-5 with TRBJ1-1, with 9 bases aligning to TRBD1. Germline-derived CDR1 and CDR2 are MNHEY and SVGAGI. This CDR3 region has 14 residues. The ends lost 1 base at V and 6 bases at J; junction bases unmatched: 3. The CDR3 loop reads CASSYWDREAEAFF. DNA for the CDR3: TGTGCCAGCAGTTACTGGGACAGGGAGGCTGAAGCTTTCTTT.

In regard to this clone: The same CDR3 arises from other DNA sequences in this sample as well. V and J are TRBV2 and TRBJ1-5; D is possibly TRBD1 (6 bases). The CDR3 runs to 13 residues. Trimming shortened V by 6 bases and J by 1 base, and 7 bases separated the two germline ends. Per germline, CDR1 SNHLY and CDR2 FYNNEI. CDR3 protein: CASRGQSNQPQHF. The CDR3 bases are TGTGCCAGCAGAGGACAGAGCAATCAGCCCCAGCATTTT.

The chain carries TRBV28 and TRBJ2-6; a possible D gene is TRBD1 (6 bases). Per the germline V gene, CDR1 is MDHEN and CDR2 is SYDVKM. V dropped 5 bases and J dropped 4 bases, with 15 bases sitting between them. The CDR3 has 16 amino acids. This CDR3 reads CASSPPGARGANVLTF. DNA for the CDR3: TGTGCCAGCAGTCCCCCAGGGGCGAGAGGGGCCAACGTCCTGACTTTC.

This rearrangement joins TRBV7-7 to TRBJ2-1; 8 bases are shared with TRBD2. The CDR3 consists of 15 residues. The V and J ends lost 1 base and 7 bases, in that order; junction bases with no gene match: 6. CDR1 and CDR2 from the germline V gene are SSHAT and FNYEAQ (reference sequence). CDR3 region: CASSLVAGGSNEQFF. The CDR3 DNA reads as TGTGCCAGCAGCTTAGTCGCGGGAGGATCAAATGAGCAGTTCTTC.

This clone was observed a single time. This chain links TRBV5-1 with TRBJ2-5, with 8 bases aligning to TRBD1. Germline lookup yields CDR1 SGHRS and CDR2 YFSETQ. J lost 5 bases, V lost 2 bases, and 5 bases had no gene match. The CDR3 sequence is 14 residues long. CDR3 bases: TGCGCCAGCAGCTTACTACAGGGGGGTGAGACCCAGTACTTC. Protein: CASSLLQGGETQYF.

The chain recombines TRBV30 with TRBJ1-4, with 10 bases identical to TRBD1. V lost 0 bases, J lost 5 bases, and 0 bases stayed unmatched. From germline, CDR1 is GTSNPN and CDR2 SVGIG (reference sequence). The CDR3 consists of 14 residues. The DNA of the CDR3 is TGTGCCTGGAGTGTGGGACAGGGGAATGAAAAACTGTTTTTT. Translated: CAWSVGQGNEKLFF.

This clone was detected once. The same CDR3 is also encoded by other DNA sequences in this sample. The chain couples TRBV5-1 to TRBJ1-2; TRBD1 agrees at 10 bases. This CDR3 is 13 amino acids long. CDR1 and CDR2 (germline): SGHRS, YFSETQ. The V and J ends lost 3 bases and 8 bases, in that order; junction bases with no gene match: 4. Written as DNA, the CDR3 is TGCGCCAGCAGCTCCGGACAGGGGGACGGCTACACCTTC. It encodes CASSSGQGDGYTF.

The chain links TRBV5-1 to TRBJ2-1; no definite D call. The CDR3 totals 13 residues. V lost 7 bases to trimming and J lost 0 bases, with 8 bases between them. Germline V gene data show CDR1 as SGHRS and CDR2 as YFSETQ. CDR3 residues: CASGISSYNEQFF. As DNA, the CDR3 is TGCGCCAGCGGGATTAGCTCCTACAATGAGCAGTTCTTC.

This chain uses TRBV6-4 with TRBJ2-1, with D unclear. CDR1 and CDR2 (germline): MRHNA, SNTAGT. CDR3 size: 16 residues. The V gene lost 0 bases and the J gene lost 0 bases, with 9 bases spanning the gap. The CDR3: CASSDSGGYSYNEQFF. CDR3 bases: TGTGCCAGCAGTGACTCAGGCGGCTACTCCTACAATGAGCAGTTCTTC.

The CDR3 nucleotides are TGTGCCAGCTCGGCTAGCGGGAGTTGGGAGACCCAGTACTTC. Its protein product is CASSASGSWETQYF. The chain uses TRBV18 and TRBJ2-5; 10 bases line up with TRBD2. CDR3 length: 14 residues. Germline assignment: CDR1 KGHSH and CDR2 LQKENI. The V and J ends lost 6 bases and 5 bases, in that order; junction bases with no gene match: 6.

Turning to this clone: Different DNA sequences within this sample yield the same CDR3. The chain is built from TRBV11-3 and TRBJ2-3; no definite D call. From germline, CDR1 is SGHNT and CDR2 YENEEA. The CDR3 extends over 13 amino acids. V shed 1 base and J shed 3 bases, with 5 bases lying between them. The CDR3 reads CASSLASTDTQYF. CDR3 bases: TGTGCCAGCAGCTTAGCTTCTACAGATACGCAGTATTTT.

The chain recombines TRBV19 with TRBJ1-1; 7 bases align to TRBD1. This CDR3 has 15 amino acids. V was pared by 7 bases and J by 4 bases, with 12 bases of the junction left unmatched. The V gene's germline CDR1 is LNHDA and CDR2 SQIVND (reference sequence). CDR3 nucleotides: TGTGCCAGTATGGGCAGGGGGTTAGGTAGCACTGAAGCTTTCTTT. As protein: CASMGRGLGSTEAFF.

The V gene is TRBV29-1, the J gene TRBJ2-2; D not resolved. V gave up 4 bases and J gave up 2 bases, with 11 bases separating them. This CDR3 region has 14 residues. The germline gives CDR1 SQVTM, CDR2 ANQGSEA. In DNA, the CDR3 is TGCAGCGTTGCTTCCCCCGTTAACACCGGGGAGCTGTTTTTT. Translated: CSVASPVNTGELFF.

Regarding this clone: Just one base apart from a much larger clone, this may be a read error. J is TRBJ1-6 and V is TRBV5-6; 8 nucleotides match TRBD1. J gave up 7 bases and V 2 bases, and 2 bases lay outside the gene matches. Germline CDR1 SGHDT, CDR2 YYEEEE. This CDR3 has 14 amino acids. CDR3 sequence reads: CASSLDRGNSPLHF. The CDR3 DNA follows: TGTGCCAGCAGCTTAGACAGGGGCAATTCACCCCTCCACTTT. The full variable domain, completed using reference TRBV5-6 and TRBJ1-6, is DAGVTQSPTHLIKTRGQQVTLRCSPKSGHDTVSWYQQALGQGPQFIFQYYEEEERQRGNFPDRFSGHQFPNYSSELNVNALLLGDSALYLCASSLDRGNSPLHFGNGTRLTVT.